This T cell receptor (beta chain) was recovered during a study of cytomegalovirus exposure and HLA in healthy donors. The PCR used 60 Vbeta and 13 Jbeta primers. TCRdb's copy holds only in-frame clones and misses some; the assay was immunoSEQ multiplex PCR. The table lists around 64,000 clones. The germline CDR1 and CDR2 sequences are SGHTS and YDEGEE. Germline trimming cut 4 bases from V and 5 bases from J; bases unmatched to any gene: 6. This CDR3 spans 14 amino acids. As to this clone: Antigen: not known.

Study-level points and caveats: Exclusion applied to some V segments, including TRBV6-2 and TRBV6-3, as they were indistinguishable. After further analysis at a later stage, around 17,000 TCR beta sequences were associated with HLA alleles at 0.05 false discovery rate. A missense DCLRE1C variant was associated with V- and J-gene trimming of TCR beta chains in a later analysis, and an independent cohort replicated the association.

The chain combines TRBV5-8 with TRBJ1-2, with TRBD1 matching 9 bases. The sample comprised PBMCs. The receptor was derived from a female donor in good health and CMV-seropositive. DNA for the CDR3: TGTGCCAGCAGCACGGGACAGGGTGTATATGGCTACACCTTC. This encodes CASSTGQGVYGYTF.